This TCR beta chain was captured by sequencing in a study of blood T cells in healthy people across ages. Germline assignment: CDR1 SGHRS and CDR2 YFSETQ. The V and J ends lost 5 bases and 3 bases, in that order; junction bases with no gene match: 0. There are 13 residues in the CDR3. A second PCR of 7 to 11 cycles used a sample-barcoded 5' primer and a J-beta primer mix. TCRdb used MiXCR to reprocess the 5' RACE reads, holding one entry per CDR3 protein. The sample records approximately 2,000,000 distinct CDR3 sequences, more than 35% being singletons. The rearrangement links TRBV5-1 to TRBJ2-5; 11 positions agree with TRBD2. The TCR originated in a human donor in good health. Sequencing was performed on blood. This CDR3 reads CASRTSGEETQYF. In DNA, the CDR3 is TGCGCCAGCAGGACTAGCGGGGAAGAGACCCAGTACTTC.